This is a list of T cell receptor beta chains from one sample in a study of cytomegalovirus exposure and HLA in healthy donors. Here immunoSEQ multiplex PCR was the method, and the copy in TCRdb shows in-frame clones only, minus some. There are about 190,000 clones in the sample; approximately 87% occur only once, and over 1% lies in the top ten. Sequencing used PBMCs. The receptors shown here come from a young man in good health and CMV-seronegative. Both conserved end residues are part of each CDR3. Each record gives: D gene, clone size, V gene, J gene, CDR3 DNA, CDR3 protein. A D gene is named only where the DNA matches it firmly. Rows may omit the clone size; those that give it use once, few, many or a size class.

d_call: TRBD2
clone_size: -
v_call: TRBV30
j_call: TRBJ2-7
cdr3_nt: TGTGCCTGGAGTGATTCGGGGGGTCTCGAGCAGTACTTC
cdr3_aa: CAWSDSGGLEQYF

d_call: TRBD2
clone_size: -
v_call: TRBV2
j_call: TRBJ2-1
cdr3_nt: TGTGCCAGCAAGTATTCTAGCGGGAGTGGGTTACAGTTCTTC
cdr3_aa: CASKYSSGSGLQFF

d_call: TRBD2
clone_size: once
v_call: TRBV27
j_call: TRBJ2-3
cdr3_nt: TGTGCCAGCAGTTTAAGCGGGGCAGGAGATACGCAGTATTTT
cdr3_aa: CASSLSGAGDTQYF

d_call: -
clone_size: few
v_call: TRBV28
j_call: TRBJ2-3
cdr3_nt: TGTGCCAGCAGTTTAGGATCCAGGGGTATCACAGATACGCAGTATTTT
cdr3_aa: CASSLGSRGITDTQYF

d_call: TRBD1
clone_size: -
v_call: TRBV6-5
j_call: TRBJ2-1
cdr3_nt: TGTGCCAGCAGTTACTACACGACAGGGGCGGTGAATGAGCAGTTCTTC
cdr3_aa: CASSYYTTGAVNEQFF

d_call: -
clone_size: -
v_call: TRBV30
j_call: TRBJ1-5
cdr3_nt: TGTGCCTGGAGTTCCCCGAGGACAGGCAATCAGCCCCAGCATTTT
cdr3_aa: CAWSSPRTGNQPQHF

d_call: TRBD2
clone_size: -
v_call: TRBV28
j_call: TRBJ2-1
cdr3_nt: TGTGCCAGCAGTTTGGTGGTTGGACTAGCGGAGACCAATGAGCAGTTCTTC
cdr3_aa: CASSLVVGLAETNEQFF

d_call: -
clone_size: once
v_call: TRBV2
j_call: TRBJ1-6
cdr3_nt: TGTGCCAGCAGTGAGATCGGTGGGGGGGGCCCTAGGTCACCCCTCCACTTT
cdr3_aa: CASSEIGGGGPRSPLHF

d_call: TRBD2
clone_size: -
v_call: TRBV28
j_call: TRBJ2-1
cdr3_nt: TGTGCCAGCAGTTTCCTAGCGGGCTCCTACAATGAGCAGTTCTTC
cdr3_aa: CASSFLAGSYNEQFF

d_call: -
clone_size: -
v_call: TRBV6-6
j_call: TRBJ2-2
cdr3_nt: TGTGCCAGCAAGTTGAGGAACACCGGGGAGCTGTTTTTT
cdr3_aa: CASKLRNTGELFF

d_call: -
clone_size: -
v_call: TRBV5-6
j_call: TRBJ1-1
cdr3_nt: TGTGCCAGCAGAGTTTGGGGTGCGGGCACTGAAGCTTTCTTT
cdr3_aa: CASRVWGAGTEAFF

d_call: TRBD1
clone_size: -
v_call: TRBV7-2
j_call: TRBJ2-5
cdr3_nt: TGTGCCAGCAGCTCCGGGACAGGCCAAGAGACCCAGTACTTC
cdr3_aa: CASSSGTGQETQYF

d_call: TRBD2
clone_size: -
v_call: TRBV11-1
j_call: TRBJ2-1
cdr3_nt: TGTGCCAGCCGGGGACTAAACTACAATGAGCAGTTCTTC
cdr3_aa: CASRGLNYNEQFF

d_call: TRBD1
clone_size: once
v_call: TRBV4-3
j_call: TRBJ1-6
cdr3_nt: TGCGCCAGCAGCCAAGGGAGACAGGGTATCAATTCACCCCTCCACTTT
cdr3_aa: CASSQGRQGINSPLHF

d_call: -
clone_size: -
v_call: TRBV30
j_call: TRBJ1-6
cdr3_nt: TGTGCCTGGAGTGTCCCAGGAAATTCACCCCTCCACTTT
cdr3_aa: CAWSVPGNSPLHF

d_call: TRBD2
clone_size: -
v_call: TRBV19
j_call: TRBJ2-7
cdr3_nt: TGTGCCAGTAGTATAGGGGGCGGGAGCCGCGAGCAGTACTTC
cdr3_aa: CASSIGGGSREQYF

d_call: -
clone_size: -
v_call: TRBV29-1
j_call: TRBJ2-3
cdr3_nt: TGCAGCGTTGAAGGGGGCAAGGCAGATACGCAGTATTTT
cdr3_aa: CSVEGGKADTQYF

d_call: -
clone_size: -
v_call: TRBV5-4
j_call: TRBJ1-4
cdr3_nt: TGTGCCAGCAGCTCCCGCGGCGGGGATGAAAAACTGTTTTTT
cdr3_aa: CASSSRGGDEKLFF

d_call: TRBD1
clone_size: -
v_call: TRBV2
j_call: TRBJ2-4
cdr3_nt: TGTGCCAGCAGTGAAGCCCGTGGGACAGCAGCCAAAAACAGTCAGTACTTC
cdr3_aa: CASSEARGTAAKNSQYF

d_call: -
clone_size: -
v_call: TRBV30
j_call: TRBJ1-4
cdr3_nt: TGTGCCTGGAGTGTATCAGTTCCGGGGTCAGGAGAAAAACTGTTTTTT
cdr3_aa: CAWSVSVPGSGEKLFF

d_call: -
clone_size: once
v_call: TRBV6-1
j_call: TRBJ1-2
cdr3_nt: TGTGCCACCGTATCCGCCCGGGACACTCTCTATGGCTACACCTTC
cdr3_aa: CATVSARDTLYGYTF

d_call: -
clone_size: -
v_call: TRBV21-1
j_call: TRBJ1-5
cdr3_nt: TGTGCCAGCACAAACCCGGTCGATCAGCCCCAGCATTTT
cdr3_aa: CASTNPVDQPQHF